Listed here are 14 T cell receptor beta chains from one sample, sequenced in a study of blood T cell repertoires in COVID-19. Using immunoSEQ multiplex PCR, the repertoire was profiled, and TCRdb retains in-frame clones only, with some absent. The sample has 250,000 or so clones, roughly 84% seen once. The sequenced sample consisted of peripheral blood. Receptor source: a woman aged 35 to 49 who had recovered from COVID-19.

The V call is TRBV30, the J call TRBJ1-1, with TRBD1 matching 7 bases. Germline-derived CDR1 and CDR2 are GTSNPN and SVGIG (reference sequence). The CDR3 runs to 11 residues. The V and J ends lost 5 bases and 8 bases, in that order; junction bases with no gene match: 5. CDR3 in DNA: TGTGCCTGGGCACAGGGGCTAGAAGCTTTCTTT. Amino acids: CAWAQGLEAFF.

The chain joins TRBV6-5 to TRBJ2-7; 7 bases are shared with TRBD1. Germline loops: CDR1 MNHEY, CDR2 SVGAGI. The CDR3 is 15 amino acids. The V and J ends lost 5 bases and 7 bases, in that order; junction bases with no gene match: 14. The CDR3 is CASSIKGQRAWEQYF. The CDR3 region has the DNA TGTGCCAGCAGTATAAAGGGACAGAGGGCATGGGAGCAGTACTTC.

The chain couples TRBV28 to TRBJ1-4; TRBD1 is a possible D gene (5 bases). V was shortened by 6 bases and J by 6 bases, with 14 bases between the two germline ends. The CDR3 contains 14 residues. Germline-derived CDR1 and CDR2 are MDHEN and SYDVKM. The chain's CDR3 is CASRNGGSDEKLFF. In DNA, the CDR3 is TGTGCCAGCAGGAACGGGGGATCGGATGAAAAACTGTTTTTT. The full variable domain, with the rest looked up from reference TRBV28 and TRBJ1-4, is DVKVTQSSRYLVKRTGEKVFLECVQDMDHENMFWYRQDPGLGLRLIYFSYDVKMKEKGDIPEGYSVSREKKERFSLILESASTNQTSMYLCASRNGGSDEKLFFGSGTQLSVL.

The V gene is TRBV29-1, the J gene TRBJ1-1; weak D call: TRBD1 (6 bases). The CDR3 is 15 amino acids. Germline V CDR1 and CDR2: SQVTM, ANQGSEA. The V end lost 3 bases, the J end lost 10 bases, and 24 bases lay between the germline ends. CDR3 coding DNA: TGCAGCGTTGACCAGGCCCGACAGGCCCAGGGTTTAGCTTTCTTT. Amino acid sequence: CSVDQARQAQGLAFF.

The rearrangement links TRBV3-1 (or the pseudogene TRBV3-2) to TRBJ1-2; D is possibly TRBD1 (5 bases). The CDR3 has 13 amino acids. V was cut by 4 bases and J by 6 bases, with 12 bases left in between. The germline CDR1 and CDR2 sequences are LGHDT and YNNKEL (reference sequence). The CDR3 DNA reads TGTGCCAGCAGCCTAAGCCGGGGGGATGGCTACACCTTC. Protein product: CASSLSRGDGYTF.

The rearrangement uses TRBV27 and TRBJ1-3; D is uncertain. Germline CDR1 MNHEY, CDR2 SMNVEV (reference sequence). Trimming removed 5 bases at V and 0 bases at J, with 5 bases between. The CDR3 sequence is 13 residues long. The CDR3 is CASSSASGNTIYF. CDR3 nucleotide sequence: TGTGCCAGCAGTAGCGCCTCTGGAAACACCATATATTTT.

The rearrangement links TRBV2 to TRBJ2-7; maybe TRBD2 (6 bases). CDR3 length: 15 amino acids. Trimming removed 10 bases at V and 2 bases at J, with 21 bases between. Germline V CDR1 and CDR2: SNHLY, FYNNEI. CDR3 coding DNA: TGTGCCATCGAACCCTTAGGGAGGTCCCCCTACGAGCAGTACTTC. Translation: CAIEPLGRSPYEQYF. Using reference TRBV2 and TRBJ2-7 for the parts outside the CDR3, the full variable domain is EPEVTQTPSHQVTQMGQEVILRCVPISNHLYFYWYRQILGQKVEFLVSFYNNEISEKSEIFDDQFSVERPDGSNFTLKIRSTKLEDSAMYFCAIEPLGRSPYEQYFGPGTRLTVT.

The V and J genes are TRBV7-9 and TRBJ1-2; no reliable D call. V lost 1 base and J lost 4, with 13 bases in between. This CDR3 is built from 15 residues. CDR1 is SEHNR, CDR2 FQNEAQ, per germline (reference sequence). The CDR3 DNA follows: TGTGCCAGCAGCTTAGAATACAGTGTTGGCTATGGCTACACCTTC. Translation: CASSLEYSVGYGYTF.

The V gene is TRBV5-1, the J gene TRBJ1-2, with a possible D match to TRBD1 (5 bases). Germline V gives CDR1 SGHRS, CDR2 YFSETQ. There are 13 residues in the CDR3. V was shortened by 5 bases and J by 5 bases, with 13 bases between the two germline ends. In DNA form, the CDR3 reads TGCGCCAGCAGAGAAGGGGATAGGTATGGCTACACCTTC. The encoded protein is CASREGDRYGYTF.

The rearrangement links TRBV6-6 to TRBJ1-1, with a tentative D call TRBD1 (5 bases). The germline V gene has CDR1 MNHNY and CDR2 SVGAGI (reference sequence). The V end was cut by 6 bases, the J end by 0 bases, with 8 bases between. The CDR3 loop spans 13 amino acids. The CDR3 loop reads CASSLRVNTEAFF. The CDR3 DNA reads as TGTGCCAGCAGCCTCAGGGTGAACACTGAAGCTTTCTTT.

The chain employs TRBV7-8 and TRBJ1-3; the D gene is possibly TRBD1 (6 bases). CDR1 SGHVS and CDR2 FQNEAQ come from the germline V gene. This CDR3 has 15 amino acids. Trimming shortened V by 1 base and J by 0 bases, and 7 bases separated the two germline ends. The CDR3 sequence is CASSLDRDSGNTIYF. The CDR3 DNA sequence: TGTGCCAGCAGCTTAGACAGGGACTCTGGAAACACCATATATTTT.

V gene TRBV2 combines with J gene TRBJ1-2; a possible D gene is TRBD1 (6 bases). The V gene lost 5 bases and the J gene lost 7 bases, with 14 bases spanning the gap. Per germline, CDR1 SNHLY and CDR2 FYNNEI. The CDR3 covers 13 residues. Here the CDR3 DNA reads TGTGCCAGCAGTAATACCGGGACAAGTGGCTACACCTTC. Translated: CASSNTGTSGYTF.

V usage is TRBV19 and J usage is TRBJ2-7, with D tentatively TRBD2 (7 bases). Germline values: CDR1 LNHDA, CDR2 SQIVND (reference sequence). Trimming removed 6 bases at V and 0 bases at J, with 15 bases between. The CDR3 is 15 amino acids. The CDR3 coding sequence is TGTGCCAGTAGCGGAGGGGGGGCGAGCTCCTACGAGCAGTACTTC. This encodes CASSGGGASSYEQYF.

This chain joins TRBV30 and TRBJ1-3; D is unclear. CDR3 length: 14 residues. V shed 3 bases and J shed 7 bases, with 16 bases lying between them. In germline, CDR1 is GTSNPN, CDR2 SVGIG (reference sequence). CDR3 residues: CAWSLGPGSNTIYF. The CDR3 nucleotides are TGTGCCTGGAGCTTGGGCCCTGGGAGTAACACCATATATTTT.